This passage covers 25 T cell receptor beta chains from one sample sequenced in a study of T cells after yellow fever vaccination. TCRdb re-derived calls from the 5' RACE reads in MiXCR, one entry per CDR3 protein. The sample has some 160,000 distinct CDR3 sequences, less than 9% seen once. Sequenced here: CD4+ T cells sorted from PBMCs, sampled 5 to 6 days after the first yellow fever vaccination. The origin of the receptors is a man between 18 and 35 years old who received the YFV17D yellow fever vaccine.

This clonotype has at least ten counts. This chain uses TRBV9 with TRBJ2-1, with TRBD2 matching 7 bases. V dropped 0 bases and J dropped 8; count of bases not matched to a gene: 11. CDR1 and CDR2 from the germline V gene are SGDLS and YYNGEE. The CDR3 totals 16 residues. This CDR3 is CASSVGGGLASYEQFF. CDR3 coding DNA: TGTGCCAGCAGCGTAGGGGGGGGATTAGCAAGCTATGAGCAGTTCTTC.

This clonotype showed up many times. The rearrangement links TRBV12-3 or TRBV12-4 to TRBJ2-2; no clear D. CDR3 length equals 14 residues. V shed 8 bases and J shed 4 bases, with 14 bases lying between them. The CDR3 bases are TGTGCCAGCTCGACAACCCCAATCACCGGGGAGCTGTTTTTT. It yields the protein CASSTTPITGELFF.

This clonotype was seen many times. The rearrangement links TRBV7-3 to TRBJ2-2, with D perhaps assigned TRBD1 or TRBD2 (5 bases each). The length of the CDR3 is 15 residues. V was clipped by 4 bases and J by 6 bases, with 15 bases between them. Germline CDR1 is SGHTA and CDR2 is FQGTGA. This CDR3 reads CASSSTVGTAGELFF. CDR3 nucleotide sequence: TGTGCCAGCAGCTCCACGGTGGGGACGGCCGGGGAGCTGTTTTTT.

This clonotype was counted at least ten times. The gene calls are TRBV12-3 or TRBV12-4 and TRBJ1-2, with D unclear. The length of the CDR3 is 16 residues. V was clipped by 2 bases and J by 3 bases, with 16 bases between them. The CDR3 region has the DNA TGTGCCAGCAGTTTAATGCGCTGGGGTGGCGACTATGGCTACACCTTC. Translated, it gives CASSLMRWGGDYGYTF.

In the case of this clonotype: One base away lies a much larger clone, so this may be a sequencing read error. The rearrangement links TRBV5-1 to TRBJ2-2, with D perhaps matching TRBD1 (5 bases). The V end lost 1 base, the J end lost 3 bases, and 10 bases lay between the germline ends. The CDR3 sequence is 15 residues long. CDR1 and CDR2 (germline): SGHRS, YFSETQ. In DNA form, the CDR3 reads TGCGCCAGCAGCTTGCCAACAGGTTACACCGGGGAGCTGTTTTTT. Protein product: CASSLPTGYTGELFF.

In this sample, this clonotype turned up many times. The J gene is TRBJ2-2, the V gene TRBV6-2 or TRBV6-3; 10 bases agree with TRBD2. Germline lookup yields CDR1 MNHEY and CDR2 SVGEGT. V lost 5 bases, J lost 1 base, and 4 bases stayed unmatched. This CDR3 is 16 amino acids long. The CDR3 protein is CASSVAGGLNTGELFF. DNA of the CDR3: TGTGCCAGCAGTGTAGCGGGGGGACTGAACACCGGGGAGCTGTTTTTT.

In this sample, this clonotype turned up many times. The chain uses TRBV2 and TRBJ2-2, with D maybe TRBD2 (6 bases). The CDR3 is 13 amino acids. V was pared by 5 bases and J by 5 bases, with 9 bases between. Looked up from germline, CDR1 is SNHLY and CDR2 is FYNNEI. The CDR3 bases are TGTGCCAGCAGTTCGGAGGGAACCGGGGAGCTGTTTTTT. Encoded protein: CASSSEGTGELFF.

In this sample, this clonotype turned up many times. This chain links TRBV14 with TRBJ1-2, with no clear D. Germline CDR1 SGHDN, CDR2 FVKESK. This CDR3 is built from 13 residues. Trimming removed 0 bases from V and 5 bases from J, with 7 bases in between. The chain's CDR3 is CASSQDQGYGYTF. In DNA form, the CDR3 reads TGTGCCAGCAGCCAAGATCAAGGGTATGGCTACACCTTC.

Many counts were recorded for this clonotype. V gene TRBV4-3 combines with J gene TRBJ2-1; 8 bases line up with TRBD1. The CDR3 has 14 residues. The ends lost 3 bases at V and 6 bases at J; junction bases unmatched: 4. CDR1 and CDR2 (germline): LGHNA, YSLEER. The CDR3, as DNA: TGCGCCAGCAGCCAGCAGGGGGCTGGCAATGAGCAGTTCTTC. As protein: CASSQQGAGNEQFF.

This clonotype has at least ten counts. The chain carries TRBV4-2 and TRBJ2-6; TRBD1 matches 7 bases. Unmatched junction bases numbered 2, after V lost 3 bases and J lost 0 bases. The CDR3 is 16 amino acids. Germline assignment: CDR1 LGHNA and CDR2 YNFKEQ. The CDR3 is CASSQGQISGANVLTF. The CDR3 DNA sequence: TGTGCCAGCAGCCAGGGACAGATCTCTGGGGCCAACGTCCTGACTTTC.

This clonotype was counted between two and nine times. The rearrangement joins TRBV4-2 to TRBJ1-1, with 8 bases aligning to TRBD1. Germline CDR1 is LGHNA and CDR2 is YNFKEQ. The CDR3 sequence is 15 residues long. V was pared by 1 base and J by 3 bases, with 4 bases of the junction left unmatched. DNA of the CDR3: TGTGCCAGCAGCCAAGGCTCAGGGGGCGACACTGAAGCTTTCTTT. Translated: CASSQGSGGDTEAFF.

This clonotype occurred a few times. The chain is built from TRBV20-1 and TRBJ2-6; unclear D gene. The germline V gene has CDR1 DFQATT and CDR2 SNEGSKA (reference sequence). With 6 bases removed from V and 4 bases from J, the gap between germline ends came to 13 bases. This CDR3 contains 14 residues. In nucleotides, the CDR3 is TGCAGTGCCGCCCGTGGGCCAGGGGCCAACGTCCTGACTTTC. Its protein product is CSAARGPGANVLTF.

A few counts support this clonotype. J is TRBJ2-3 and V is TRBV30; unclear D gene. V lost 3 bases and J 1 base, leaving 2 bases between the germline ends. This CDR3 is built from 11 residues. In germline, CDR1 is GTSNPN, CDR2 SVGIG (reference sequence). The CDR3 loop reads CAWRGTDTQYF. CDR3 nucleotide sequence: TGTGCCTGGAGGGGCACAGATACGCAGTATTTT. Together with reference TRBV30 and TRBJ2-3, the CDR3 gives the full variable domain: SQTIHQWPATLVQPVGSPLSLECTVEGTSNPNLYWYRQAAGRGLQLLFYSVGIGQISSEVPQNLSASRPQDRQFILSSKKLLLSDSGFYLCAWRGTDTQYFGPGTRLTVL.

This clonotype was picked up a small number of times. Written as DNA, the CDR3 is TGTGCCAGCGGACAGGGTCATGGCTACACCTTC. Translation gives CASGQGHGYTF. The rearrangement uses TRBV6-5 and TRBJ1-2; 8 positions agree with TRBD1. From germline, CDR1 is MNHEY and CDR2 SVGAGI. V lost 8 bases to trimming and J lost 6 bases; unmatched junction nucleotides: 2. This CDR3 contains 11 residues.

This clonotype appeared a few times. The chain joins TRBV10-3 to TRBJ1-1; possible D gene TRBD1, 6 bases. CDR1 ENHRY and CDR2 SYGVKD come from the germline V gene. Between the trimmed V and J ends, which lost 2 bases and 6 bases, there was a span of 10 bases. The CDR3 length is 13 residues. The CDR3 protein is CAISEEGGSEAFF. CDR3 in DNA: TGTGCCATCAGTGAGGAGGGGGGTTCTGAAGCTTTCTTT.

V and J are TRBV21-1 and TRBJ1-1; TRBD1 is the table's D call and was not checked against the DNA. TRBV21-1 is described as a pseudogene. The CDR3 has 14 residues. The CDR3: CASSAQGGDTEAFF. In DNA, the CDR3 is TGTGCCAGCAGCGCACAGGGAGGCGACACTGAAGCTTTCTTT.

This clonotype came up a few times. The CDR3 loop reads CASSLVSNVLTF. The DNA for the CDR3 is TGTGCCAGCAGCTTAGTGTCCAACGTCCTGACTTTC. The V gene is TRBV7-9, the J gene TRBJ2-6; D is unresolved. Trimming left V 1 base short and J 8 bases short, with 3 bases between. Germline V gives CDR1 SEHNR, CDR2 FQNEAQ (reference sequence). The CDR3 length is 12 residues.

This clonotype appeared many times. The chain uses TRBV6-5 and TRBJ2-6; TRBD1 matches 8 bases. Per germline, CDR1 MNHEY and CDR2 SVGAGI. Germline trimming cut 2 bases from V and 2 bases from J; bases unmatched to any gene: 5. The CDR3 has 17 amino acids. The CDR3 region has the DNA TGTGCCAGCAGTTACACCCAGGGGGCCCCTGGGGCCAACGTCCTGACTTTC. This codes for CASSYTQGAPGANVLTF.

This clonotype was recorded many times. The V gene is TRBV12-3 or TRBV12-4, the J gene TRBJ1-6; D may be TRBD1 (6 bases). This CDR3 spans 14 amino acids. The ends were cut back, 6 bases at V and 7 bases at J, with 13 bases in the middle. CDR3 protein: CASSQGTRNSPLHF. CDR3 in DNA: TGTGCCAGCAGCCAGGGGACTCGGAATTCACCCCTCCACTTT.

The V and J genes are TRBV3-1 and TRBJ2-7, with D unresolved. Between the trimmed V and J ends, which lost 1 base and 4 bases, there was a span of 5 bases. CDR3 length: 12 residues. The V gene's germline CDR1 is LGHDT and CDR2 YNNKEL (reference sequence). CDR3 residues: CASSQAHYEQYF. The CDR3 DNA sequence: TGTGCCAGCAGCCAAGCCCATTACGAGCAGTACTTC.

The chain uses TRBV7-3 and TRBJ2-3; 9 nucleotides line up with TRBD2. This CDR3 contains 15 residues. Germline CDR1 reads SGHTA; CDR2 reads FQGTGA. V was clipped by 1 base and J by 4 bases; unmatched bases: 3. The CDR3 is CASSLNAGGADTQYF. CDR3 bases: TGTGCCAGCAGCTTAAATGCGGGGGGGGCAGATACGCAGTATTTT.

This clonotype has at least ten counts. This chain links TRBV28 with TRBJ2-7; weak D call: TRBD2 (6 bases). V lost 8 bases, J lost 7 bases, and 24 bases lay in between. CDR3 length: 15 residues. Looked up from germline, CDR1 is MDHEN and CDR2 is SYDVKM. CDR3 sequence: CASLGVGGVRSEQYV. CDR3 DNA sequence: TGTGCCAGCTTAGGGGTCGGAGGGGTTAGATCTGAGCAGTACGTC.

In this sample, this clonotype turned up many times. The chain couples TRBV10-3 to TRBJ2-1, with D possibly called TRBD1 or TRBD2 (5 bases each). The germline V and J ends were trimmed by 3 bases and 5 bases, with 11 bases remaining between them. Per the germline V gene, CDR1 is ENHRY and CDR2 is SYGVKD. The CDR3 covers 14 residues. The CDR3 spells CAISEGTVNNEQFF. The CDR3 region has the DNA TGTGCCATCAGTGAAGGGACGGTGAACAATGAGCAGTTCTTC.

V gene TRBV15 combines with J gene TRBJ2-3; TRBD2 might be the D (5 bases). The CDR3 is made up of 13 amino acids. V lost 5 bases and J 2 bases, leaving 8 bases between the germline ends. The germline V gene has CDR1 LNHNV and CDR2 YYDKDF (reference sequence). The CDR3, as DNA: TGTGCCACCAGCGCTAGCAACACAGATACGCAGTATTTT. It is translated as CATSASNTDTQYF.

The sample holds many counts of this clonotype. The chain uses TRBV24-1 and TRBJ2-3, with D maybe TRBD2 (6 bases). This CDR3 region has 15 residues. CDR1 and CDR2 from the germline V gene are KGHDR and SFDVKD. V was trimmed by 3 bases and J by 0 bases, leaving 9 bases between them. The CDR3 bases are TGTGCCACCAGTGATCCCCGGGAGAGCACAGATACGCAGTATTTT. Its translation: CATSDPRESTDTQYF.